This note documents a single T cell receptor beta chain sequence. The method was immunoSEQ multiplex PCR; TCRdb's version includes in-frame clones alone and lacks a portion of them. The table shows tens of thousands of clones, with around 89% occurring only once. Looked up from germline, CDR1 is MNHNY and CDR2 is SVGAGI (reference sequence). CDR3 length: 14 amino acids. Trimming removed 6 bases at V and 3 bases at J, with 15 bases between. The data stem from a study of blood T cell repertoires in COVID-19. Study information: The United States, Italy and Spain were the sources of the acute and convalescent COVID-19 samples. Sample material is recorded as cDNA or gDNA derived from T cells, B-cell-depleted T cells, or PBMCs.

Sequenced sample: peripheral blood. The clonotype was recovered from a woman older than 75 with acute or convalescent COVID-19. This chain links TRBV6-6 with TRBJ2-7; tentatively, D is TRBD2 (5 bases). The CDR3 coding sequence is TGTGCCAGCAGCTCGGGGATCAGCGGCTACGAGCAGTACTTC. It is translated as CASSSGISGYEQYF.